The 16 T cell receptor beta chains listed next were all sequenced from one sample in a study of cytomegalovirus exposure and HLA in healthy donors. Use of 60 Vbeta and 13 Jbeta primers characterized the PCR. The method was immunoSEQ multiplex PCR; TCRdb's version includes in-frame clones alone and lacks a portion of them. The sample holds roughly 160,000 clones, over 60% seen once. The sequenced sample consisted of PBMCs. These receptors were collected from a woman under 40 in good health and CMV-seronegative.

The gene calls are TRBV11-2 and TRBJ2-7; 11 nucleotides agree with TRBD2. V shed 4 bases, J shed 3 bases, and the junction held 11 bases outside the gene matches. Germline loops: CDR1 SGHAT, CDR2 FQNNGV. The CDR3 length is 17 residues. The CDR3 coding sequence is TGTGCCAGCAGCTCCCGTCTAACTAGCGGGAGCATCTACGAGCAGTACTTC. This encodes CASSSRLTSGSIYEQYF.

The genes are TRBV14 and TRBJ1-4; 7 nucleotides agree with TRBD1. The ends lost 5 bases at V and 11 bases at J; junction bases unmatched: 8. The CDR3 covers 13 residues. The germline V gene has CDR1 SGHDN and CDR2 FVKESK. DNA for the CDR3: TGTGCCAGCAGCGTTCGACAGGGCCTGAAACTGTTTTTT. This sequence encodes CASSVRQGLKLFF.

V is TRBV4-3 and J is TRBJ2-5; the match to TRBD2 covers 13 bases. This CDR3 spans 15 amino acids. Germline V gene sequence: CDR1 LGHNA, CDR2 YSLEER. Trimming cost V 5 bases and J 4 bases; bases outside gene matches: 4. CDR3 bases: TGCGCCAGCAGCGCACTAGCGGGAGGGGGAGAGACCCAGTACTTC. Its protein is CASSALAGGGETQYF.

The chain recombines TRBV6-1 with TRBJ1-5; 7 nucleotides match TRBD1. J was trimmed by 2 bases and V by 5 bases; bases with no gene match: 3. The V gene's germline CDR1 is MNHNS and CDR2 SASEGT. The CDR3 spans 14 residues. CDR3 in amino acids: CASSSTGGNQPQHF. CDR3 coding DNA: TGTGCCAGCAGTTCCACAGGGGGCAATCAGCCCCAGCATTTT.

Concerning this clone itself: A junction boundary mismatches the germline segment, possibly from a read error. The V gene is TRBV20-1, the J gene TRBJ1-2; D is uncertain. Germline values: CDR1 DFQATT, CDR2 SNEGSKA (reference sequence). The CDR3 is 8 amino acids. The CDR3 DNA reads as TGCAGTGCTATGGTGGCCGCCTTC. Translating it yields CSAMVAAF.

The table lists this clone with a few counts. The chain links TRBV7-9 to TRBJ2-1; 8 nucleotides match TRBD2. The CDR3 covers 15 residues. CDR1 and CDR2 (germline): SEHNR, FQNEAQ (reference sequence). Trimming took 5 bases from V and 5 from J; bases not matched to a gene: 8. CDR3: CASSRGGPPHNEQFF. For the CDR3, the DNA is TGTGCCAGCAGCCGCGGGGGGCCCCCCCACAATGAGCAGTTCTTC.

The V gene is TRBV28, the J gene TRBJ2-7; 12 bases are a match to TRBD1. The CDR3 is 13 amino acids. The J segment lost 13 bases and the V segment lost 9 bases, leaving 13 bases of the junction unmatched. In germline, CDR1 is MDHEN, CDR2 SYDVKM. In DNA form, the CDR3 reads TGTGCCAGTACCGGGACAGGGGGCCTTTTGGGTTACTTC. Encoded protein: CASTGTGGLLGYF.

This chain uses TRBV2 with TRBJ1-2, with TRBD1 identical over 8 bases. J lost 7 bases, V lost 8 bases, and 6 bases had no gene match. The CDR3 sequence is 12 residues long. Germline CDR1 reads SNHLY; CDR2 reads FYNNEI. Written as DNA, the CDR3 is TGTGCCAGCGTCGGACAGGGAGGTGGCTACACCTTC. It codes for CASVGQGGGYTF.

V and J are TRBV5-1 and TRBJ1-3; 7 nucleotides match TRBD1. CDR3 length equals 16 residues. Germline CDR1 SGHRS, CDR2 YFSETQ. Trimming at V came to 0 bases and at J to 1 base, leaving 4 bases not matched to a gene. The CDR3 DNA reads as TGCGCCAGCAGCTTGGTACCGACAGGGTCTGGAAACACCATATATTTT. It specifies CASSLVPTGSGNTIYF.

The V and J genes are TRBV2 and TRBJ1-2; the D is unclear. From germline, CDR1 is SNHLY and CDR2 FYNNEI. CDR3 size: 16 residues. Trimming took off 4 bases at V and 2 bases at J, with 17 bases between the two ends. DNA of the CDR3: TGTGCCAGCAGTGGCACGGAGGCCCTTTTAAACTATGGCTACACCTTC. Protein product: CASSGTEALLNYGYTF.

This clone was seen a handful of times. The V call is TRBV5-4, the J call TRBJ1-1, with 8 bases aligning to TRBD1. The CDR3 contains 15 residues. The germline CDR1 and CDR2 sequences are SGHNT and YYREEE (reference sequence). V shed 4 bases and J 4 bases; nucleotides not matched to a gene: 9. CDR3 region: CASSPPTGAVTEAFF. Here the CDR3 DNA reads TGTGCCAGCAGCCCCCCGACAGGGGCGGTCACTGAAGCTTTCTTT.

The chain recombines TRBV10-3 with TRBJ2-2; 15 nucleotides line up with TRBD2. Germline trimming cut 6 bases from V and 5 bases from J; bases unmatched to any gene: 4. CDR1 and CDR2 (germline): ENHRY, SYGVKD. The CDR3 covers 16 residues. The CDR3 reads CAISGLAGGLTGELFF. CDR3 DNA sequence: TGTGCCATCAGCGGACTAGCGGGAGGGCTAACCGGGGAGCTGTTTTTT.

The chain carries TRBV12-5 and TRBJ1-5; the D gene is possibly TRBD1 (5 bases). CDR1 is LGHNT and CDR2 is FRNRAP in the germline V gene. CDR3 length: 15 residues. Trimming pared 4 bases from V and 2 bases from J, leaving 12 bases between. The CDR3: CASGSSGAGNQPQHF. The CDR3 DNA follows: TGTGCTAGTGGTTCTAGTGGGGCAGGCAATCAGCCCCAGCATTTT.

The chain joins TRBV5-1 to TRBJ1-6; D might be TRBD1 (6 bases). This CDR3 spans 14 amino acids. V was cut by 4 bases and J by 9 bases, with 14 bases left in between. Germline V gives CDR1 SGHRS, CDR2 YFSETQ. CDR3 nucleotide sequence: TGCGCCAGCAGCACACAACAGGGTACTTCACCCCTCCACTTT. Its translation: CASSTQQGTSPLHF.

The chain is built from TRBV6-1 and TRBJ2-7; no clear D. The CDR3 loop spans 13 amino acids. The germline gives CDR1 MNHNS, CDR2 SASEGT. Trimming cost V 2 bases and J 0 bases, with 5 bases left between them. CDR3 in DNA: TGTGCCAGCAGTGAAAACTACTCCTACGAGCAGTACTTC. Protein: CASSENYSYEQYF.

The rearrangement joins TRBV7-9 to TRBJ1-1, with D possibly being TRBD1 (6 bases). Germline loops: CDR1 SEHNR, CDR2 FQNEAQ (reference sequence). The CDR3 covers 12 residues. V was clipped by 7 bases and J by 12 bases, with 18 bases between them. The CDR3 loop is CASTLGTPESFF. CDR3 DNA: TGTGCCAGCACCCTGGGGACACCCGAGTCTTTCTTT.